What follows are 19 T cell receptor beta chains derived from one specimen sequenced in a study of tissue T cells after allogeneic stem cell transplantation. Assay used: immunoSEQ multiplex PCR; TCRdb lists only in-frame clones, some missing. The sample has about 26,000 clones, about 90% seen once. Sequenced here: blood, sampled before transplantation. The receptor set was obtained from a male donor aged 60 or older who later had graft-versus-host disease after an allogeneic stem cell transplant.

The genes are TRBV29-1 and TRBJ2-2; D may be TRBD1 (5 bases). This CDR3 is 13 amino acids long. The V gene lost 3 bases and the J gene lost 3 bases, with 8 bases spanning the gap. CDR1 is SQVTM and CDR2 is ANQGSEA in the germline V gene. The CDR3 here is CSVDRVDTGELFF. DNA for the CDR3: TGCAGCGTTGACAGGGTAGACACCGGGGAGCTGTTTTTT.

CDR3 nucleotides: TGCGCCAGCAGCCTGCAGACGGATGGGGAGACCCAGTACTTC. It encodes CASSLQTDGETQYF. The V and J genes are TRBV5-1 and TRBJ2-5; D is unclear. Germline V gene lookup returns CDR1 SGHRS and CDR2 YFSETQ. Trimming removed 4 bases from V and 5 bases from J, with 15 bases in between. This CDR3 has 14 amino acids.

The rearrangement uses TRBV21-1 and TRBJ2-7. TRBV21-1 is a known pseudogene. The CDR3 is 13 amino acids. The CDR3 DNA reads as TGTGCCAGCAGAGGGCACTACTCCTACGAGCAGTACTTC. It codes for CASRGHYSYEQYF.

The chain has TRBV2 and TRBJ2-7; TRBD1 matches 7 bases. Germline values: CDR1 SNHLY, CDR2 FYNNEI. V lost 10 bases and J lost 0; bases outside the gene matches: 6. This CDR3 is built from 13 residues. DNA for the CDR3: TGTGCCATTCGGCAGGGGGACTCCTACGAGCAGTACTTC. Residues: CAIRQGDSYEQYF. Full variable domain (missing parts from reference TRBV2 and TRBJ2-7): EPEVTQTPSHQVTQMGQEVILRCVPISNHLYFYWYRQILGQKVEFLVSFYNNEISEKSEIFDDQFSVERPDGSNFTLKIRSTKLEDSAMYFCAIRQGDSYEQYFGPGTRLTVT.

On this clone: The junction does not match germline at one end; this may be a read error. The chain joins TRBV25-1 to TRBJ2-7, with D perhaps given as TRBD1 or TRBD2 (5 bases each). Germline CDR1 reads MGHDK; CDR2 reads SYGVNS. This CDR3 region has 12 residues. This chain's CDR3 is CASSPGTYQQYF. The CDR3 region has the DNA TGTGCCAGCAGCCCCGGGACCTACCAGCAGTACTTC.

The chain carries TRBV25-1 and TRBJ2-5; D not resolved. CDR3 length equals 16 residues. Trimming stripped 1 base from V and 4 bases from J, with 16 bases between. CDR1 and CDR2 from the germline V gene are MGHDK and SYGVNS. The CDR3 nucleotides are TGTGCCAGCAGTGAATTGTCCAGCGCGAGCGTAGAGACCCAGTACTTC. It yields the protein CASSELSSASVETQYF.

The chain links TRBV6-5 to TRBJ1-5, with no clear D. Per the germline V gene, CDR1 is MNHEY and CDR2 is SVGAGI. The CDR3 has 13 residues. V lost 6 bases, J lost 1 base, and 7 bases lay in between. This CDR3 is CASRPASNQPQHF. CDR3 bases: TGTGCCAGCAGGCCAGCCAGCAATCAGCCCCAGCATTTT.

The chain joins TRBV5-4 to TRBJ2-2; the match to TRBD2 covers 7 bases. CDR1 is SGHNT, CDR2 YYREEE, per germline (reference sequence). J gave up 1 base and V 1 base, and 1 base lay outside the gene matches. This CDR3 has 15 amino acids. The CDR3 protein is CASSLTSVNTGELFF. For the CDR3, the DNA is TGTGCCAGCAGCTTGACTAGCGTGAACACCGGGGAGCTGTTTTTT.

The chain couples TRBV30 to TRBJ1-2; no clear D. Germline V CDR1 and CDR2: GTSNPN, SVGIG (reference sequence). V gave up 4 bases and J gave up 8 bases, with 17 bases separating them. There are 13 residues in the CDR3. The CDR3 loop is CAWNQRPEAGYTF. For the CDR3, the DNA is TGTGCCTGGAATCAACGCCCGGAGGCGGGCTACACCTTC.

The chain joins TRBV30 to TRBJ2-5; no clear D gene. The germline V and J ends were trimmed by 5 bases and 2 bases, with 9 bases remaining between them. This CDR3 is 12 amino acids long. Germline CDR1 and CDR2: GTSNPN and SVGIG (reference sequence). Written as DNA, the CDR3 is TGTGCCTGGGGGCCCTCTCAAGAGACCCAGTACTTC. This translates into CAWGPSQETQYF.

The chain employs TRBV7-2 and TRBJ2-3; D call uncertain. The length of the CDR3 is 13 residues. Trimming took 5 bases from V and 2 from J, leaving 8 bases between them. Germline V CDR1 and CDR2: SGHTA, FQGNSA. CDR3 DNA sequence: TGTGCCAGCAGCCTTCCAGTCACAGATACGCAGTATTTT. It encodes CASSLPVTDTQYF.

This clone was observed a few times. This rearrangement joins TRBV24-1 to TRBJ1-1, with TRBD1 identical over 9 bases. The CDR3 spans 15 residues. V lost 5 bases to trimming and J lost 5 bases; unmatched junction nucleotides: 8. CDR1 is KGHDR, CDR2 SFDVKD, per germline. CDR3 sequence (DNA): TGTGCCACCAGTGGGACAGGGGACCGGCAAACTGAAGCTTTCTTT. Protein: CATSGTGDRQTEAFF.

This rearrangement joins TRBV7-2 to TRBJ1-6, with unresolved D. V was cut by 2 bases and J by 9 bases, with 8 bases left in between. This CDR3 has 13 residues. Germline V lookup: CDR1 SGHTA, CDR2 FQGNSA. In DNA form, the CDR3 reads TGTGCCAGCAGCTTACCTTCCGGTTCACCCCTCCACTTT. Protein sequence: CASSLPSGSPLHF. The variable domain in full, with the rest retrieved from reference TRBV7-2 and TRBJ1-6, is GAGVSQSPSNKVTEKGKDVELRCDPISGHTALYWYRQSLGQGLEFLIYFQGNSAPDKSGLPSDRFSAERTGGSVSTLTIQRTQQEDSAVYLCASSLPSGSPLHFGNGTRLTVT.

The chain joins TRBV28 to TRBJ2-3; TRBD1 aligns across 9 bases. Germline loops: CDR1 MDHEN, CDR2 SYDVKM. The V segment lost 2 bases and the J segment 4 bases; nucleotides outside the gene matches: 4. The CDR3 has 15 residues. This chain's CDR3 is CASSLPGQGSDTQYF. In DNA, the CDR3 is TGTGCCAGCAGTTTACCGGGACAGGGCTCAGATACGCAGTATTTT.

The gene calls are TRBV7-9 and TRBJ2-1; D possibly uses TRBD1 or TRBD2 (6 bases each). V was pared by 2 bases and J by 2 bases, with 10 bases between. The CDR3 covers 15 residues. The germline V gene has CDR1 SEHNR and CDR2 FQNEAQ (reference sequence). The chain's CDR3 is CASSLRGATYNEQFF. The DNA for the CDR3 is TGTGCCAGCAGCTTAAGGGGGGCCACCTACAATGAGCAGTTCTTC.

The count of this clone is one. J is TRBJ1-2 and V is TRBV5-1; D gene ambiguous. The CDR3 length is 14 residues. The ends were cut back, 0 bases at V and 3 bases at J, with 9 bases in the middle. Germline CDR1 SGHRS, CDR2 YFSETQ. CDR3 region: CASSLARQDYGYTF. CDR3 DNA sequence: TGCGCCAGCAGCTTGGCCCGGCAGGACTATGGCTACACCTTC.

The CDR3 DNA is TGCGCCAGCAGCTTGGCAGCGCGGTGGCAGGGCTATTCACCCCTCCACTTT. Its protein product is CASSLAARWQGYSPLHF. The rearrangement joins TRBV5-1 to TRBJ1-6, with a weak D call TRBD1 (5 bases). There are 17 residues in the CDR3. Trimming shortened V by 0 bases and J by 8 bases, and 18 bases separated the two germline ends. CDR1 is SGHRS and CDR2 is YFSETQ in the germline V gene.

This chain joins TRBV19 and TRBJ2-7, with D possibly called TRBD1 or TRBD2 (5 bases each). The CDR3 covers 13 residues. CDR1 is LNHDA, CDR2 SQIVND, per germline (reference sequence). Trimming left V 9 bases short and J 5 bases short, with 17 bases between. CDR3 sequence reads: CASRFRDGNEQYF. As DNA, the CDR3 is TGTGCCAGCAGATTCCGGGACGGGAACGAGCAGTACTTC.

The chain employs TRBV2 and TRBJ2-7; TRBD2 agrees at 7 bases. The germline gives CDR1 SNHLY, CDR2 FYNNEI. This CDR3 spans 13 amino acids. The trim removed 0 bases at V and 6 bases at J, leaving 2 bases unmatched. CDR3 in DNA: TGTGCCAGCAGTGAAGCTGCGGGAGCCGAGCAGTACTTC. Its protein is CASSEAAGAEQYF. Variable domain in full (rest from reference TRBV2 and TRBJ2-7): EPEVTQTPSHQVTQMGQEVILRCVPISNHLYFYWYRQILGQKVEFLVSFYNNEISEKSEIFDDQFSVERPDGSNFTLKIRSTKLEDSAMYFCASSEAAGAEQYFGPGTRLTVT.